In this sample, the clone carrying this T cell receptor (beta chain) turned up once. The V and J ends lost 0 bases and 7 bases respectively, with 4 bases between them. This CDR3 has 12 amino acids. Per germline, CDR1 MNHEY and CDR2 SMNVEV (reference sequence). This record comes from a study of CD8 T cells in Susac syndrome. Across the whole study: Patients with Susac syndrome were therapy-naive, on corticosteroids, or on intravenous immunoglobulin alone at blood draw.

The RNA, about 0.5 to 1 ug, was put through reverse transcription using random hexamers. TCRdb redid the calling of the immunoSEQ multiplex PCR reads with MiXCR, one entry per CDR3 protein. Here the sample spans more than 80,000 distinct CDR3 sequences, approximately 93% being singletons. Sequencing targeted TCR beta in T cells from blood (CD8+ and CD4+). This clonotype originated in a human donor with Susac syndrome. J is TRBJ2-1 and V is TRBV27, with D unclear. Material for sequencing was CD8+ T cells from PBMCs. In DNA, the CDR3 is TGTGCCAGCAGTTTATCGAGGAATGAGCAGTTCTTC. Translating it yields CASSLSRNEQFF.